The source of this T cell receptor (beta chain) is a study of blood T cells in healthy people across ages. On the study more broadly: Template switching caught about one barcoded beta molecule for each two T cells. Study-level findings and limits: No one knew whether donors had CMV, which possibly confounded expanded clonotype changes. The study regarded diversity estimates from one million T cells as underestimates.

Comment on this clonotype: The antigen is unknown.

Every sample had a minimum of 6 million PBMCs isolated. Combining a sample-barcoded 5' primer with a J-beta primer mix, a second PCR ran for roughly 7 to 12 cycles. TCRdb itself ran the 5' RACE reads through MiXCR, one entry per CDR3 protein. The sample comprises around 1,100,000 distinct CDR3 sequences, roughly two fifths of which are singletons, and around 13% rests with the top ten. This clonotype was obtained from a man aged 18 to 29 in good health. Sample: blood.

The CDR3 nucleotides are TGTGCCAGCAGCGTAGGGTCGAAACTAAACACTGAAGCTTTCTTT. Its translation is CASSVGSKLNTEAFF. V usage is TRBV9 and J usage is TRBJ1-1; no firm D call. V lost 0 bases, J lost 2 bases, and 11 bases lay in between. This CDR3 contains 15 residues. Germline V gives CDR1 SGDLS, CDR2 YYNGEE.